This entry lists 3 T cell receptor beta chains sequenced from one sample in a study of glioma-infiltrating T cells. Amplification of TCR alpha and beta CDR3 regions from RNA used iRepertoire nested multiplex PCR. TCRdb reprocessed the multiplex PCR reads via MiXCR and lists one record per CDR3 protein. The sample holds approximately 120,000 distinct CDR3 sequences; 20% to 25% are singletons and the top ten take 12% to 15%. The sequenced sample was glioma tissue, nonneoplastic brain tissue, or PBMCs (not recorded which). These receptors all come from a human donor with low-grade glioma or glioblastoma, undergoing nonglioma brain surgery, or in good health (not recorded which).

This clonotype was seen many times. This sequence joins TRBV7-9 and TRBJ2-5, with D unclear. Germline V CDR1 and CDR2: SEHNR, FQNEAQ (reference sequence). The CDR3 totals 15 residues. The ends were cut back, 7 bases at V and 2 bases at J, with 17 bases in the middle. Written as DNA, the CDR3 is TGTGCCAGCACCCCCTCCGGGCAGATACAAGAGACCCAGTACTTC. Translated: CASTPSGQIQETQYF.

This clonotype occurred many times. V is TRBV6-1 and J is TRBJ2-7, with TRBD2 identical over 7 bases. Germline assignment: CDR1 MNHNS and CDR2 SASEGT. V shed 2 bases and J 1 base; nucleotides not matched to a gene: 5. This CDR3 contains 15 residues. CDR3 sequence reads: CASSEMSGASYEQYF. Written as DNA, the CDR3 is TGTGCCAGCAGTGAAATGAGCGGGGCTTCCTACGAGCAGTACTTC.

This clonotype has ten or more counts. The CDR3 DNA reads TGCAGTGCTCAGGACCCAAACAAAGAGACCCAGTACTTC. This gives the protein CSAQDPNKETQYF. The chain links TRBV20-1 to TRBJ2-5; no definite D call. Germline V gene lookup returns CDR1 DFQATT and CDR2 SNEGSKA (reference sequence). This CDR3 is built from 13 residues. The V and J ends lost 5 bases and 3 bases respectively, with 13 bases between them.